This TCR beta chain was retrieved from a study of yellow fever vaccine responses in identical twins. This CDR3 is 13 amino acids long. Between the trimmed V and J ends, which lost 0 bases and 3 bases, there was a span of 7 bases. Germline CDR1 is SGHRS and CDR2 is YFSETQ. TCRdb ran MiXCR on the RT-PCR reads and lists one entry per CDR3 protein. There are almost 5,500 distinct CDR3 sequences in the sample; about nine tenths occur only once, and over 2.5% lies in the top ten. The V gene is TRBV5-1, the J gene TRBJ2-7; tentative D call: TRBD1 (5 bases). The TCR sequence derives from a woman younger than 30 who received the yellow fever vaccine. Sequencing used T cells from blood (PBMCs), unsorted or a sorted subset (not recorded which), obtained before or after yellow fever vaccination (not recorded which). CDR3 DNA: TGCGCCAGCAGCTTGGTTGACAGCTACGAGCAGTACTTC. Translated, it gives CASSLVDSYEQYF.